What follows are 6 T cell receptor beta chains derived from one specimen sequenced in a study of T cells in Graves' hyperthyroidism and ophthalmopathy. Regions amplified from RNA transcripts were the TCR beta CDR3 regions. HTBI primers drove first-round RT-PCR of the TCR CDR3. TCRdb fed the multiplex PCR reads into MiXCR, producing one record per CDR3 protein. The sample yields hundreds of thousands of distinct CDR3 sequences, about two fifths seen once. The material sequenced was blood. All receptors come from a man aged 18 to 35 with Graves' hyperthyroidism.

The chain uses TRBV24-1 and TRBJ2-5, with 10 bases fitting TRBD2. V shed 3 bases and J 3 bases; nucleotides not matched to a gene: 3. CDR1 is KGHDR and CDR2 is SFDVKD in the germline V gene. CDR3 length: 15 residues. CDR3 bases: TGTGCCACCAGTGATCCTGGACTAGCGGAAGAGACCCAGTACTTC. It is translated as CATSDPGLAEETQYF.

The chain carries TRBV9 and TRBJ2-2, with D perhaps TRBD1 (5 bases). The CDR3 is 15 residues long. Germline lookup yields CDR1 SGDLS and CDR2 YYNGEE. V was shortened by 2 bases and J by 4 bases, with 12 bases between the two germline ends. CDR3 bases: TGTGCCAGCAGCGTGGCGGACACGACCACCGGGGAGCTGTTTTTT. Translating it yields CASSVADTTTGELFF.

This clonotype occurred many times. V gene TRBV2 combines with J gene TRBJ1-5; D remains ambiguous. Looked up from germline, CDR1 is SNHLY and CDR2 is FYNNEI. V shed 6 bases and J shed 0 bases, with 9 bases lying between them. This CDR3 contains 14 residues. The CDR3 DNA reads TGTGCCAGCAGCGCAGAGTATAGCAATCAGCCCCAGCATTTT. Translated, it gives CASSAEYSNQPQHF.

This clonotype was recorded at least ten times. CDR3 residues: CASEGNNQPQHF. CDR3 DNA: TGTGCCTCGGAAGGGAACAATCAGCCCCAGCATTTT. The chain has TRBV2 and TRBJ1-5; no reliable D call. The V and J ends lost 11 bases and 3 bases respectively, with 11 bases between them. From germline, CDR1 is SNHLY and CDR2 FYNNEI. CDR3 size: 12 residues.

Concerning this clonotype itself: A single base separates this from a much larger clone, so it may be a read error. The genes are TRBV19 and TRBJ1-2, with 8 bases fitting TRBD1. The CDR3 covers 13 residues. Germline CDR1 LNHDA, CDR2 SQIVND (reference sequence). V was pared by 5 bases and J by 4 bases, with 3 bases of the junction left unmatched. CDR3 in DNA: TGTGCCAGTAGTGGGGACAGGCTCTATGGCTACACCTTC. It translates to CASSGDRLYGYTF.

This clonotype turned up a few times. V usage is TRBV20-1 and J usage is TRBJ2-7; TRBD2 agrees at 7 bases. The junction had 6 bases not matched to a gene; V was cut back by 2 bases and J by 2 bases. CDR1 DFQATT and CDR2 SNEGSKA come from the germline V gene (reference sequence). This CDR3 is built from 14 residues. CDR3 coding DNA: TGCAGTGCTAGACTGCTAGCGGAGCCCTACGAGCAGTACTTC. Translation gives CSARLLAEPYEQYF.